Below, one T cell receptor beta chain is given with its context. This sample is drawn from a study of control samples from healthy donors and cancer patients. Germline V gene sequence: CDR1 KGHDR, CDR2 SFDVKD. Trimming cost V 4 bases and J 9 bases; bases outside gene matches: 14. CDR3 length: 15 residues. Generated by immunoSEQ multiplex PCR, the TCRdb table keeps only in-frame clones and is missing some. The top ten hold around 38% of the sample, which has 20,000 to 25,000 clones, roughly 85% seen once. This sequence joins TRBV24-1 and TRBJ2-7; TRBD2 aligns across 7 bases. This clonotype was obtained from a man aged 55 to 69 with head and neck cancer. Sequencing input: PBMCs. DNA of the CDR3: TGTGCCACCAGTGACCCTACCCGGGCGGGAGACCGGCAGTACTTC. Translating it yields CATSDPTRAGDRQYF.